This TCR beta chain was profiled in a study of T and B cells in COVID-19 patients. Points from the study as a whole: Active COVID-19 showed highly clonal TRB repertoires; recovery showed diversity and richness above healthy donors.

This clonotype was detected a few times. Its target is unknown. Each TRB amplification used roughly 220-550 ng of genomic DNA from blood. CDR1 is SGHTA, CDR2 FQGTGA, per germline. The CDR3 extends over 23 amino acids. V lost 3 bases, J lost 1 base, and 21 bases stayed unmatched. TRB rearrangements were amplified by multiplex PCR with BIOMED2 TRB-A/B primers. TCRdb re-called the multiplex PCR reads with MiXCR, one entry per CDR3 protein. This sample has over 1,000 distinct CDR3 sequences, with around a fifth found just once. V usage is TRBV7-3 and J usage is TRBJ2-7; TRBD2 agrees at 16 bases. Sequencing used blood. The TCR originated in a human donor with active COVID-19. DNA for the CDR3: TGTGCCAGCAGCTTGGGACTAGCGGGAGGGCCTCATTCTACGAAGGACCAATCCTACGAGCAGTACTTC. Translating gives CASSLGLAGGPHSTKDQSYEQYF.